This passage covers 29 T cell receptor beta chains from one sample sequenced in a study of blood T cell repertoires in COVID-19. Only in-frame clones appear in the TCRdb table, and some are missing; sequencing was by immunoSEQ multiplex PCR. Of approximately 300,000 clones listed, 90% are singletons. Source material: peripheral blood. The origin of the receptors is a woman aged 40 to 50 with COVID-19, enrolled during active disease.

The DNA of the CDR3 is TGTGCCAGCAGTTCGGGTGGAGGCAACACTGAAGCTTTCTTT. Translated, it gives CASSSGGGNTEAFF. The rearrangement uses TRBV28 and TRBJ1-1; D gene ambiguous. This CDR3 region has 14 residues. V shed 4 bases and J shed 2 bases, with 11 bases lying between them. Germline-derived CDR1 and CDR2 are MDHEN and SYDVKM.

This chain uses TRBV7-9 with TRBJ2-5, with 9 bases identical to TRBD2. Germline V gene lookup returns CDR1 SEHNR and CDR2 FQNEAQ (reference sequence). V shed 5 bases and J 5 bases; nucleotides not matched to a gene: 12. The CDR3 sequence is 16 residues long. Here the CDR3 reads CASSTQAGGSLETQYF. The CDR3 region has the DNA TGTGCCAGCAGCACTCAAGCGGGAGGATCGTTGGAGACCCAGTACTTC.

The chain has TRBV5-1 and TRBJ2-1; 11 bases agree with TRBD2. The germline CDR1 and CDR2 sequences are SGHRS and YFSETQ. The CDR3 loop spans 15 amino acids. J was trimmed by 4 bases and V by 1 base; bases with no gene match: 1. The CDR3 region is CASSLTSGSYNEQFF. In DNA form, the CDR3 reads TGCGCCAGCAGCTTGACTAGCGGGAGTTACAATGAGCAGTTCTTC. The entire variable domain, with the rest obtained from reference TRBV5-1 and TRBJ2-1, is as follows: KAGVTQTPRYLIKTRGQQVTLSCSPISGHRSVSWYQQTPGQGLQFLFEYFSETQRNKGNFPGRFSGRQFSNSRSEMNVSTLELGDSALYLCASSLTSGSYNEQFFGPGTRLTVL.

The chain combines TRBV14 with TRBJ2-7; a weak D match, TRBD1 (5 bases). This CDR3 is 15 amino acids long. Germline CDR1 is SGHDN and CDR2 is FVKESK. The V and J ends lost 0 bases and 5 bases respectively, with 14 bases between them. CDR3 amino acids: CASSQEWFNRHEQYF. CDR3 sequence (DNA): TGTGCCAGCAGCCAAGAGTGGTTTAACAGGCACGAGCAGTACTTC.

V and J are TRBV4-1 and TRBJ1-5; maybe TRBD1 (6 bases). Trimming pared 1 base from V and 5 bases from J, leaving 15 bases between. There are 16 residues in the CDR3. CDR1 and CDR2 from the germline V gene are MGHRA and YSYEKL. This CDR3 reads CASSQAPQGRDQPQHF. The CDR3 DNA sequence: TGCGCCAGCAGCCAAGCTCCACAGGGAAGGGATCAGCCCCAGCATTTT.

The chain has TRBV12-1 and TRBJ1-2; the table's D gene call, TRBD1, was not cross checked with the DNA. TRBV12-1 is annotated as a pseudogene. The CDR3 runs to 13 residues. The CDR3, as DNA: TGTGCCAGCAGCTTTACCGAACATCCGAGCTACACCTTC. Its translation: CASSFTEHPSYTF.

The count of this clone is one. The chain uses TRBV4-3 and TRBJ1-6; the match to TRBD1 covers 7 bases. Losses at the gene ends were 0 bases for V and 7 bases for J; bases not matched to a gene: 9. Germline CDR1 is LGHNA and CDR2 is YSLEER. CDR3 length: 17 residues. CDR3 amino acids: CASSQERGRGWNSPLHF. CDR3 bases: TGCGCCAGCAGCCAAGAACGCGGCAGGGGGTGGAATTCACCCCTCCACTTT.

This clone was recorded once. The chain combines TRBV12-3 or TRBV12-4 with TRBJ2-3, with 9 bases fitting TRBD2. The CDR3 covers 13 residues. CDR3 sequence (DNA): TGTGCAACTAGCGGGCGATACACAGATACGCAGTATTTT. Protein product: CATSGRYTDTQYF.

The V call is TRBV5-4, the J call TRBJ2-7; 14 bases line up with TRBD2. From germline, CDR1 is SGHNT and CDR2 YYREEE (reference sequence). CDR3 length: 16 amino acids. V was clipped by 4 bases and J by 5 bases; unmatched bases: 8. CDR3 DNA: TGTGCCAGCAGCGAGGGACTAGCGGGAGAGTTGGACGAGCAGTACTTC. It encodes CASSEGLAGELDEQYF.

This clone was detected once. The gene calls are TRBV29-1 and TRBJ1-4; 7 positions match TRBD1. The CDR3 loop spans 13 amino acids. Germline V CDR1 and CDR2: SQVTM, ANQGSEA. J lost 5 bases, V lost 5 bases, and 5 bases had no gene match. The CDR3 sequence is CSVLYRGNEKLFF. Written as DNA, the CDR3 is TGCAGCGTTCTATACAGGGGAAATGAAAAACTGTTTTTT.

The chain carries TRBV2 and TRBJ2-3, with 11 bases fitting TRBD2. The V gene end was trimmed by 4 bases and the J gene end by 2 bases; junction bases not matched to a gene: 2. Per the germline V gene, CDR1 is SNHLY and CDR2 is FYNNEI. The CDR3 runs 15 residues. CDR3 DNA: TGTGCCAGCAGTGGACTAGCGGGGAACACAGATACGCAGTATTTT. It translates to CASSGLAGNTDTQYF.

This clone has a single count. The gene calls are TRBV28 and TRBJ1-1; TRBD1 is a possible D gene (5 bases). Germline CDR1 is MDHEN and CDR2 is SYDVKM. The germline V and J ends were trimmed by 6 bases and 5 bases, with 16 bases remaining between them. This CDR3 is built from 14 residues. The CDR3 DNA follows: TGTGCCAGCAGCCCCTCCCGGCGGGGGACTGAAGCTTTCTTT. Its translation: CASSPSRRGTEAFF.

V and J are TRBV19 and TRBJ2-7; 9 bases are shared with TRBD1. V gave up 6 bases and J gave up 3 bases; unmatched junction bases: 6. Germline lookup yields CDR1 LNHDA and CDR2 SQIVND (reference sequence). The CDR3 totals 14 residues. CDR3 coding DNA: TGTGCCAGTAGGATAACAGGGGGCAACTACGAGCAGTACTTC. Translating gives CASRITGGNYEQYF.

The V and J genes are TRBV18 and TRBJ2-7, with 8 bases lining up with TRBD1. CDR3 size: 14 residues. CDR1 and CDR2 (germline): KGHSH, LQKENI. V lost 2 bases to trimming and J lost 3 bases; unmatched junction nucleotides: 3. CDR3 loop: CASSPGTGIYEQYF. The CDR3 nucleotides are TGTGCCAGCTCACCAGGGACAGGAATCTACGAGCAGTACTTC.

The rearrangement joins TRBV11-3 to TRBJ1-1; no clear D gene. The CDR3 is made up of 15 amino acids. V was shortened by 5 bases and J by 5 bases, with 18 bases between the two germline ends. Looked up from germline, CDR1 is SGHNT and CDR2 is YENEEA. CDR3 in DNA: TGTGCCAGCAGCATAGGCGGTGTGGCGGGGACTGAAGCTTTCTTT. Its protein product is CASSIGGVAGTEAFF.

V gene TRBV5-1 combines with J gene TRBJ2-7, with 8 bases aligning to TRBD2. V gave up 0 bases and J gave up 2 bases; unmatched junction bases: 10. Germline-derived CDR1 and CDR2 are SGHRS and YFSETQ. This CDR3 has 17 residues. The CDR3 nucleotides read TGCGCCAGCAGCTTGGAGCTAGCGGGTCACGGGACCTACGAGCAGTACTTC. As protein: CASSLELAGHGTYEQYF.

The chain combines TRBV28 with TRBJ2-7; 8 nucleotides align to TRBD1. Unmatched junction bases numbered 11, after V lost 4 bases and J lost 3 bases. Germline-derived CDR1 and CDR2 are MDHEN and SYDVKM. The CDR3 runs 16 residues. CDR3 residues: CASSSYRGIFYYEQYF. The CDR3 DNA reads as TGTGCCAGCAGTTCTTACAGGGGGATTTTCTACTACGAGCAGTACTTC.

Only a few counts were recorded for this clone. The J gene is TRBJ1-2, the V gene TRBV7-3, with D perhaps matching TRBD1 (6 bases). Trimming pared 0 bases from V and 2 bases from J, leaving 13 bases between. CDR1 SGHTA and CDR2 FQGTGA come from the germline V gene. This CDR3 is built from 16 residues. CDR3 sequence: CASSLTPQGRNYGYTF. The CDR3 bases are TGTGCCAGCAGCTTAACCCCACAGGGCCGGAACTATGGCTACACCTTC. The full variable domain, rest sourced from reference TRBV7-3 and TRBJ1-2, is GAGVSQTPSNKVTEKGKYVELRCDPISGHTALYWYRQSLGQGPEFLIYFQGTGAADDSGLPNDRFFAVRPEGSVSTLKIQRTERGDSAVYLCASSLTPQGRNYGYTFGSGTRLTVV.

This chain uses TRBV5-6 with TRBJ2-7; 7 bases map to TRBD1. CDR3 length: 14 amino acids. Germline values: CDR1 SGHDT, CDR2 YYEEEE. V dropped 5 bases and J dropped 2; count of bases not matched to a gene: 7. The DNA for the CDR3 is TGTGCCAGCAGGACTTGGACAGGCCCCTACGAGCAGTACTTC. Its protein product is CASRTWTGPYEQYF.

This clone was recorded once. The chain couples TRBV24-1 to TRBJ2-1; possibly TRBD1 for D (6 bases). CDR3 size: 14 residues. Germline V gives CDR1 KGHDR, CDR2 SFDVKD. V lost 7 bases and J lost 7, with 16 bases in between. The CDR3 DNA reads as TGTGCCACCAGCGACAGGCGCCGAACGAATGAGCAGTTCTTC. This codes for CATSDRRRTNEQFF.

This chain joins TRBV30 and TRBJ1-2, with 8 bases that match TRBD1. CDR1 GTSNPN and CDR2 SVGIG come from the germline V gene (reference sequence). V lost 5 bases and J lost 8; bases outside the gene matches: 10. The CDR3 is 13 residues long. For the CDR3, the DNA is TGTGCCTGGGCCGGACAGGGAACGGAAGGCTACACCTTC. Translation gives CAWAGQGTEGYTF.

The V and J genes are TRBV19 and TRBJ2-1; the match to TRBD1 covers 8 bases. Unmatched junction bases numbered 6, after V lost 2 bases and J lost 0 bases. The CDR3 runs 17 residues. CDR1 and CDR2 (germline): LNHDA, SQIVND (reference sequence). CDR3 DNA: TGTGCCAGTAGTATACAGGGGGCTCTTGCCTCCTACAATGAGCAGTTCTTC. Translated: CASSIQGALASYNEQFF.

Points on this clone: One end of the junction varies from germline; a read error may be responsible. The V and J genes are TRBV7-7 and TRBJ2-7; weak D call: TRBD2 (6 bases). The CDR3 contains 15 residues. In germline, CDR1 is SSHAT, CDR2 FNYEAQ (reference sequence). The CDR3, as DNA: TGTGCTAGCAACATATCTTTTCGGGGGTTTTTCGAGCAGTACTTC. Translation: CASNISFRGFFEQYF.

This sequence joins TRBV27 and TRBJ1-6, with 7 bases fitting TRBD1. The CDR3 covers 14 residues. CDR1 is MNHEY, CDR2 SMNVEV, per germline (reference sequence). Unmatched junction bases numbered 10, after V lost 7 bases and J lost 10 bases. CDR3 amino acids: CASTILQGRSPLHF. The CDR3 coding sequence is TGTGCCAGCACCATCTTACAGGGGAGATCACCCCTCCACTTT.

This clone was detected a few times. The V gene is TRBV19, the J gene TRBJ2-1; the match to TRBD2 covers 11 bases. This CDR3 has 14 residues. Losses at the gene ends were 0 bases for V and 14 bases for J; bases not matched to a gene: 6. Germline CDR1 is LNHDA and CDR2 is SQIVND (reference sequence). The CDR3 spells CASSIDITSGRKFF. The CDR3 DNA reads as TGTGCCAGTAGTATAGATATTACTAGCGGGAGAAAGTTCTTC.

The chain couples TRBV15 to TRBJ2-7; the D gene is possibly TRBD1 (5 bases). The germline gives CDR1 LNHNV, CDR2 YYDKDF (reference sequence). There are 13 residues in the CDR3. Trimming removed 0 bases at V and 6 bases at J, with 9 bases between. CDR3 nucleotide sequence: TGTGCCACCAGCAGAGAAAGGGGAAGCGAGCAGTACTTC. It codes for CATSRERGSEQYF. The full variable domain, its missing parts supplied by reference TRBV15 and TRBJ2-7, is DAMVIQNPRYQVTQFGKPVTLSCSQTLNHNVMYWYQQKSSQAPKLLFHYYDKDFNNEADTPDNFQSRRPNTSFCFLDIRSPGLGDTAMYLCATSRERGSEQYFGPGTRLTVT.

The CDR3 DNA follows: TGTGCCAGCGTCATTAAGGGGGATTCACCCCTCCACTTT. Translating gives CASVIKGDSPLHF. The chain carries TRBV6-5 and TRBJ1-6, with D perhaps matching TRBD1 (6 bases). The V and J ends lost 8 bases and 8 bases respectively, with 13 bases between them. CDR3 length: 13 residues. CDR1 is MNHEY, CDR2 SVGAGI, per germline.

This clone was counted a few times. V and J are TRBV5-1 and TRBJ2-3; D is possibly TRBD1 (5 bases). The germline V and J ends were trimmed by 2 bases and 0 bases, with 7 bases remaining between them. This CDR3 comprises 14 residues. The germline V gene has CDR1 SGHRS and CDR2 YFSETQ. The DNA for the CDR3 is TGCGCCAGCAGCTTCAGGGCAAGCACAGATACGCAGTATTTT. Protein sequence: CASSFRASTDTQYF.

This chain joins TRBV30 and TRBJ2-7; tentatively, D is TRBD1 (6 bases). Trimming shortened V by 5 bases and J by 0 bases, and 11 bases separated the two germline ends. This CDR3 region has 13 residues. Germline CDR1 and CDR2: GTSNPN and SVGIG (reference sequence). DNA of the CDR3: TGTGCCTGGGCTAGGGACACCTCCTACGAGCAGTACTTC. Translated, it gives CAWARDTSYEQYF.